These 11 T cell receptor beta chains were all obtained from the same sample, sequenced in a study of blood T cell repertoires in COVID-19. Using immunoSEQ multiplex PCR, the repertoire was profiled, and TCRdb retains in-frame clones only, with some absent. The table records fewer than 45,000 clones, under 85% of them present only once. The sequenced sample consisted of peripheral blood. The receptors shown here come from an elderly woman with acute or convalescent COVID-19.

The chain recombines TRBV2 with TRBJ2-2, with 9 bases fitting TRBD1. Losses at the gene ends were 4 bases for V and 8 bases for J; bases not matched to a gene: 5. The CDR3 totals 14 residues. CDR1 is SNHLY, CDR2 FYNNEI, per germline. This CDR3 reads CASSVGDRAGELFF. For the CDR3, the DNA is TGTGCCAGCAGTGTGGGGGACAGGGCGGGGGAGCTGTTTTTT. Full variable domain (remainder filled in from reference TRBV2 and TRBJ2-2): EPEVTQTPSHQVTQMGQEVILRCVPISNHLYFYWYRQILGQKVEFLVSFYNNEISEKSEIFDDQFSVERPDGSNFTLKIRSTKLEDSAMYFCASSVGDRAGELFFGEGSRLTVL.

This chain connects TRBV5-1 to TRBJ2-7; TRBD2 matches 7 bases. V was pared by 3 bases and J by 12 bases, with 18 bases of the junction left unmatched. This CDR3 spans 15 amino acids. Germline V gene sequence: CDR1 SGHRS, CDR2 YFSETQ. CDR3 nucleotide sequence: TGCGCCAGCAGCTCGACGGCTAGCGGAACAACTCCCCGGTACTTC. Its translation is CASSSTASGTTPRYF.

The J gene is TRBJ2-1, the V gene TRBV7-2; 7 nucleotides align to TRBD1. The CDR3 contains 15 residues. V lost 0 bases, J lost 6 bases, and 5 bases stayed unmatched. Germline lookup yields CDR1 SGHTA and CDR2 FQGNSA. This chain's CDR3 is CASSLARAGGNEQFF. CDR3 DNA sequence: TGTGCCAGCAGCTTAGCGCGGGCAGGGGGCAATGAGCAGTTCTTC.

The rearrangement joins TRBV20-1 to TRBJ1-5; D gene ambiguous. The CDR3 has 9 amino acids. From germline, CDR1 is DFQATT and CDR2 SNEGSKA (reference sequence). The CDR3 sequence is CIPREPQHF. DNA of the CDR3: TGCATCCCCCGCGAGCCCCAGCATTTT.

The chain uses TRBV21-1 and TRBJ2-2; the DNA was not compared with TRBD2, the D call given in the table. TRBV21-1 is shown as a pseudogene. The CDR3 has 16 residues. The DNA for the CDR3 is TGTGCCAGCAGCAAAGGGGGGGTAATGGGCACCGGGGAGCTGTTTTTT. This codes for CASSKGGVMGTGELFF.

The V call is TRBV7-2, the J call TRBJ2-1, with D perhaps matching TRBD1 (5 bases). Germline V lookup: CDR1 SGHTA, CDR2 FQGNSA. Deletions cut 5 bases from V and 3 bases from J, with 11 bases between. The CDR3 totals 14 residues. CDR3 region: CASSEPQDYNEQFF. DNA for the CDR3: TGTGCCAGCAGCGAACCACAGGACTACAATGAGCAGTTCTTC.

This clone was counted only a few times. The CDR3 DNA is TGTGCCACCAGTCGAGCGGGCGGGGGAGCCTACGAGCAGTACTTC. Its translation is CATSRAGGGAYEQYF. The chain recombines TRBV15 with TRBJ2-7; 7 positions match TRBD2. Trimming took 6 bases from V and 2 from J; bases not matched to a gene: 10. CDR3 length equals 15 residues. Germline V CDR1 and CDR2: LNHNV, YYDKDF (reference sequence).

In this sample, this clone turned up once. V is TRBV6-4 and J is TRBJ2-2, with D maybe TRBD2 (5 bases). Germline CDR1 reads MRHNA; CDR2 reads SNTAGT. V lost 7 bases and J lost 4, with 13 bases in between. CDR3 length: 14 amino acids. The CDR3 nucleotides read TGTGCCAGCAAAGCGGAGGACTTCACCGGGGAGCTGTTTTTT. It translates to CASKAEDFTGELFF.

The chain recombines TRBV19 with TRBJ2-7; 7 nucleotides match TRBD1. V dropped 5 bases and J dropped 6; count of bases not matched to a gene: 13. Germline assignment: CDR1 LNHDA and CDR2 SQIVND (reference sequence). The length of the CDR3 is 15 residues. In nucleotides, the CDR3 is TGTGCCAGTAGTCGACCTTCGACAGGGACGAGCGAGCAGTACTTC. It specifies CASSRPSTGTSEQYF.

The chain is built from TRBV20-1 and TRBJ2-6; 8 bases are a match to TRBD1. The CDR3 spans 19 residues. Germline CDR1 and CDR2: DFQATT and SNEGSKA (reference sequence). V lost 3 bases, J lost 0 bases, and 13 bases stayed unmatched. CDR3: CSASARTGGRGSGANVLTF. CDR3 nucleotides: TGCAGTGCTAGTGCCCGCACAGGGGGAAGAGGCTCTGGGGCCAACGTCCTGACTTTC.

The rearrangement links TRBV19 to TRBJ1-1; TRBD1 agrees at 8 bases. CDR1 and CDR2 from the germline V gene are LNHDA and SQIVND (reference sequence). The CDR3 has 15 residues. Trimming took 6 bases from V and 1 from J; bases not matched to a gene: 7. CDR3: CASSEGDRPNTEAFF. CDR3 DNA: TGTGCCAGTAGCGAAGGGGACAGGCCGAACACTGAAGCTTTCTTT.